The 16 T cell receptor beta chains presented below share a single source sample, sequenced in a study of spatial heterogeneity in lung cancer. Findings of the study overall: Tumors with more nonsynonymous mutations had more expanded intratumoral alpha and beta TCRs.

The antigens of these receptors remain unknown. The time point was: sample taken at primary tumor resection. TCRdb analysed the 5' RACE reads with MiXCR anew, one entry per CDR3 protein. The top ten hold about a tenth of the sample, which has 21,000 or so distinct CDR3 sequences, around 6.6% seen once. This specimen consisted of lung tumor tissue, obtained at surgery. The receptor source for this set is a male donor with early-stage non-small cell lung cancer.

This clonotype was seen at least ten times. J is TRBJ1-4 and V is TRBV20-1, with D perhaps TRBD1 (5 bases). V was trimmed by 0 bases and J by 7 bases, leaving 12 bases between them. The CDR3 runs 14 residues. Germline V gene lookup returns CDR1 DFQATT and CDR2 SNEGSKA (reference sequence). Written as DNA, the CDR3 is TGCAGTGCTAGAGATCGGGGGGAAAGTGAAAAACTGTTTTTT. Translating it yields CSARDRGESEKLFF.

This clonotype has at least ten counts. V gene TRBV6-5 combines with J gene TRBJ1-1, with unresolved D. Germline V CDR1 and CDR2: MNHEY, SVGAGI. V was clipped by 0 bases and J by 4 bases, with 12 bases between them. The CDR3 runs 15 residues. In DNA form, the CDR3 reads TGTGCCAGCAGTTACTCGAAAAGAGGGATCACTGAAGCTTTCTTT. As protein: CASSYSKRGITEAFF.

The chain employs TRBV30 and TRBJ1-6; D remains unclear. Trimming left V 5 bases short and J 7 bases short, with 9 bases between. CDR1 and CDR2 from the germline V gene are GTSNPN and SVGIG (reference sequence). The CDR3 has 12 amino acids. The CDR3 DNA follows: TGTGCCTGGGGGTTGAAGAATTCACCCCTCCACTTT. Protein: CAWGLKNSPLHF.

This clonotype appeared many times. The V call is TRBV6-5, the J call TRBJ1-4; D gene ambiguous. V dropped 2 bases and J dropped 4 bases, with 8 bases sitting between them. CDR3 length: 14 residues. Germline V gene data show CDR1 as MNHEY and CDR2 as SVGAGI. CDR3: CASSYRASNEKLFF. The CDR3 bases are TGTGCCAGCAGTTACAGGGCGAGTAATGAAAAACTGTTTTTT.

The genes are TRBV27 and TRBJ1-2, with D tentatively TRBD1 (6 bases). Germline V CDR1 and CDR2: MNHEY, SMNVEV (reference sequence). Trimming removed 6 bases at V and 1 base at J, with 15 bases between. CDR3 length: 15 residues. The CDR3 DNA reads as TGTGCCAGCAGAATCACGGGACACAATAACTATGGCTACACCTTC. Translated, it gives CASRITGHNNYGYTF.

This clonotype was counted ten times or more. The V gene is TRBV2, the J gene TRBJ1-5; a possible D gene is TRBD1 (6 bases). The CDR3 totals 14 residues. The ends were cut back, 5 bases at V and 6 bases at J, with 14 bases in the middle. Germline V gene data show CDR1 as SNHLY and CDR2 as FYNNEI. CDR3 protein: CASSKNRESQPQHF. The CDR3 DNA reads as TGTGCCAGCAGTAAAAACAGGGAAAGTCAGCCCCAGCATTTT.

V and J are TRBV2 and TRBJ2-5; D is uncertain. CDR1 and CDR2 from the germline V gene are SNHLY and FYNNEI. The CDR3 length is 12 residues. V lost 2 bases and J lost 6, with 7 bases in between. CDR3 in DNA: TGTGCCAGCAGTGAATCCGAAAAGACCCAGTACTTC. It is translated as CASSESEKTQYF.

This chain links TRBV7-8 with TRBJ1-1, with D possibly matching TRBD1 (5 bases). The CDR3 consists of 11 residues. Germline CDR1 SGHVS, CDR2 FQNEAQ. Trimming took 1 base from V and 10 from J, leaving 7 bases between them. Here the CDR3 reads CASSLVGAAFF. Here the CDR3 DNA reads TGTGCCAGCAGCTTAGTAGGGGCAGCTTTCTTT.

The sample holds many counts of this clonotype. The gene calls are TRBV7-9 and TRBJ2-1; D may be TRBD2 (6 bases). The CDR3 totals 14 residues. Germline lookup yields CDR1 SEHNR and CDR2 FQNEAQ (reference sequence). V lost 5 bases and J lost 9, with 17 bases in between. The chain's CDR3 is CASSPRLDSGEQFF. The DNA of the CDR3 is TGTGCCAGCAGCCCCAGACTAGACTCGGGTGAGCAGTTCTTC.

This clonotype showed up many times. V is TRBV7-3 and J is TRBJ1-1; D gene ambiguous. V lost 5 bases, J lost 0 bases, and 7 bases lay in between. CDR1 and CDR2 (germline): SGHTA, FQGTGA. This CDR3 region has 13 residues. The CDR3 is CASSRSMNTEAFF. DNA of the CDR3: TGTGCCAGCAGCCGCAGTATGAACACTGAAGCTTTCTTT.

In its sample, this clonotype was seen many times. The chain employs TRBV3-1 and TRBJ2-3; D is ambiguous. With 3 bases removed from V and 6 bases from J, the gap between germline ends came to 4 bases. This CDR3 is 11 amino acids long. CDR1 is LGHDT and CDR2 is YNNKEL in the germline V gene (reference sequence). The CDR3 sequence: CASSQTDTQYF. CDR3 DNA sequence: TGTGCCAGCAGCCAGACGGATACGCAGTATTTT.

The DNA of the CDR3 is TGCAGCGTTAGGAGGAACATATCCAATCAGTCCCGGCATTTT. Translation: CSVRRNISNQSRHF. The rearrangement joins TRBV29-1 to TRBJ1-5; D unclear. V was trimmed by 5 bases and J by 15 bases, leaving 26 bases between them. This CDR3 spans 14 amino acids. The germline gives CDR1 SQVTM, CDR2 ANQGSEA.

In its sample, this clonotype was seen many times. J is TRBJ2-1 and V is TRBV19; 7 positions match TRBD1. Germline trimming cut 1 base from V and 2 bases from J; bases unmatched to any gene: 2. Germline CDR1 reads LNHDA; CDR2 reads SQIVND (reference sequence). The CDR3 covers 15 residues. The CDR3 nucleotides are TGTGCCAGTAGTATAGGAGGGGGCGCCTACAATGAGCAGTTCTTC. Amino acids: CASSIGGGAYNEQFF.

This clonotype was recorded at least ten times. CDR3 region: CASSLTYEQYF. For the CDR3, the DNA is TGTGCCAGCAGTTTAACCTACGAGCAGTACTTC. The J gene is TRBJ2-7, the V gene TRBV28; D remains unclear. The CDR3 runs to 11 residues. Per germline, CDR1 MDHEN and CDR2 SYDVKM. Between the trimmed V and J ends, which lost 2 bases and 2 bases, there was a span of 1 base.

This clonotype was detected many times. The chain joins TRBV5-1 to TRBJ2-5; 7 nucleotides line up with TRBD2. The CDR3 contains 16 residues. V trimming: 0 bases; J trimming: 5 bases; junction bases outside the gene matches: 10. Germline V gene data show CDR1 as SGHRS and CDR2 as YFSETQ. CDR3 nucleotide sequence: TGCGCCAGCAGCTTGGGAGCGGGGCGATATAGGGAGACCCAGTACTTC. Protein sequence: CASSLGAGRYRETQYF.

A note on this clonotype: This may arise from a read error, as a much more abundant clone is one base away. Since no conserved phenylalanine or tryptophan closes the CDR3, a read error is the likely cause. V usage is TRBV7-2 and J usage is TRBJ2-1; D ambiguous. Per the germline V gene, CDR1 is SGHTA and CDR2 is FQGNSA. The V and J ends lost 4 bases and 3 bases respectively, with 7 bases between them. The CDR3 runs 13 residues. This CDR3 is CASSSLYYNEQFS. CDR3 nucleotide sequence: TGTGCCAGCAGCTCGCTTTACTACAATGAGCAGTTCTCC.